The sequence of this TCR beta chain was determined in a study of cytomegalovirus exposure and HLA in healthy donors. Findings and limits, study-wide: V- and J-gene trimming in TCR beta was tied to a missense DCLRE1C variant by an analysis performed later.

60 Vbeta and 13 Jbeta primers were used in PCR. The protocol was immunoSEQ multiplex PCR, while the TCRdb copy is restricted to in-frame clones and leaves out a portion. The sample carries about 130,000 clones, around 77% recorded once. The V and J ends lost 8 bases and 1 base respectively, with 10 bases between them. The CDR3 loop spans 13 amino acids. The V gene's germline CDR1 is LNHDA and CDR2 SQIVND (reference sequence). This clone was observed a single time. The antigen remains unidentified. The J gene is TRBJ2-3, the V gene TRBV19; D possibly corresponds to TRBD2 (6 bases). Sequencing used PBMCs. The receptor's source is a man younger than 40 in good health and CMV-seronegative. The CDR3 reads CASCGGGTDTQYF. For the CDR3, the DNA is TGTGCCAGTTGCGGAGGGGGCACAGATACGCAGTATTTT.